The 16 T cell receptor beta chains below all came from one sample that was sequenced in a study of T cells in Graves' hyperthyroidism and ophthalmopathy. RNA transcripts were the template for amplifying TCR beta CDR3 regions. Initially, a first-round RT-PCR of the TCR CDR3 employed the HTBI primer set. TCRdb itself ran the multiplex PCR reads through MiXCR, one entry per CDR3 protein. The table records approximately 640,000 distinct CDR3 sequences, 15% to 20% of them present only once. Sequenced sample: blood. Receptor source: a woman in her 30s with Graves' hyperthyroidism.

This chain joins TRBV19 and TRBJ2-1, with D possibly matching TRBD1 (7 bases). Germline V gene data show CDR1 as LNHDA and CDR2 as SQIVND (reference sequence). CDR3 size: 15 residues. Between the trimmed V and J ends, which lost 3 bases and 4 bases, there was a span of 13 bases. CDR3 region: CASSIQGGTYNEQFF. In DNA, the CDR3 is TGTGCCAGTAGTATTCAGGGGGGTACATACAATGAGCAGTTCTTC.

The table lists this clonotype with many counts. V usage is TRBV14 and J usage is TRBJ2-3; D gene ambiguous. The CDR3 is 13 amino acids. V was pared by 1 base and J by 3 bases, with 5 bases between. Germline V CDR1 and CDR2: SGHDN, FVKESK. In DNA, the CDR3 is TGTGCCAGCAGCCAAGTGGCGACAGATACGCAGTATTTT. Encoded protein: CASSQVATDTQYF.

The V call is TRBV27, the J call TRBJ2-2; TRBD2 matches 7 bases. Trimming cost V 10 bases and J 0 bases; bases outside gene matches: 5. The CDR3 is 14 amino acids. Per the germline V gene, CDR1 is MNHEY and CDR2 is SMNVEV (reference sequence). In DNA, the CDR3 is TGTGCCACCTCTAGCGGCGCGAACACCGGGGAGCTGTTTTTT. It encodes CATSSGANTGELFF.

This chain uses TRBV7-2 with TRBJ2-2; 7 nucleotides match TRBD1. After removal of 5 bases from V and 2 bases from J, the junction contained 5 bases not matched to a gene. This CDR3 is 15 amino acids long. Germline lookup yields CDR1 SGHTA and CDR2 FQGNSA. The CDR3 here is CASSPRDSNTGELFF. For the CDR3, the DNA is TGTGCCAGCAGCCCAAGGGACAGTAACACCGGGGAGCTGTTTTTT.

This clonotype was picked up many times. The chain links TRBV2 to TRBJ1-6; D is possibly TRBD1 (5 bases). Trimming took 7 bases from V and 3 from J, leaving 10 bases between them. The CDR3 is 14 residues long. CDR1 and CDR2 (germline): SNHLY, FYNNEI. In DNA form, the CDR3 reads TGTGCCAGCACCCGACAGAACTATAATTCACCCCTCCACTTT. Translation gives CASTRQNYNSPLHF.

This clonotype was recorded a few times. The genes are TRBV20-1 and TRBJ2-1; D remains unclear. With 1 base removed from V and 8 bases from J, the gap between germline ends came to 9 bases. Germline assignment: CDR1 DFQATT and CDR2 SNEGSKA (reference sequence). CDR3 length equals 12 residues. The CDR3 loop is CSARVGSDEQFF. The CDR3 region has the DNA TGCAGTGCTAGAGTCGGGTCCGATGAGCAGTTCTTC.

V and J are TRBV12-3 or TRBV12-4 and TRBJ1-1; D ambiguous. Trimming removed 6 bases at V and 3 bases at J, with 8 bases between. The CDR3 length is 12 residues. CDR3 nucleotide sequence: TGTGCCAGCAGGGCTGGAGACACTGAAGCTTTCTTT. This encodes CASRAGDTEAFF.

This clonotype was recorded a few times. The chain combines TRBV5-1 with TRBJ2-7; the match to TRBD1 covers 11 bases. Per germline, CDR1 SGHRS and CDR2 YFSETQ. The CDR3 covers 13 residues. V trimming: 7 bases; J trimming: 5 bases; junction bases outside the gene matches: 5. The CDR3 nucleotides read TGCGCCAGCCGGCCGGGACAGGGGGACGAGCAGTACTTC. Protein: CASRPGQGDEQYF.

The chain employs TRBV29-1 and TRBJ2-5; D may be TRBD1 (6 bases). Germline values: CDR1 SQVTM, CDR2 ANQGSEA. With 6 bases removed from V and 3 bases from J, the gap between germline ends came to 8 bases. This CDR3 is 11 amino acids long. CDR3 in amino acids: CSVRTEETQYF. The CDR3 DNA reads TGCAGCGTCCGGACAGAAGAGACCCAGTACTTC.

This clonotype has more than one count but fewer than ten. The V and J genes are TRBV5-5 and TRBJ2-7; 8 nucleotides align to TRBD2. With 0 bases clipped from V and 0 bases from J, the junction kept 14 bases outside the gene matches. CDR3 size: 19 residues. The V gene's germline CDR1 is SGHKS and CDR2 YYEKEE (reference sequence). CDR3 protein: CASSLDGTSFRFDSYEQYF. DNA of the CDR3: TGTGCCAGCAGCTTGGATGGGACTAGTTTTCGTTTTGACTCCTACGAGCAGTACTTC.

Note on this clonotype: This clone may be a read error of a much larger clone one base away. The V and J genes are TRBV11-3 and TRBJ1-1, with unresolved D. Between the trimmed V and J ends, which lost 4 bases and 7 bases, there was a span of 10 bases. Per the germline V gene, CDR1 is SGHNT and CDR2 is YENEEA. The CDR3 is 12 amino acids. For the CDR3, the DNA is TGTGCCAGCAGCTCAGGCCGAAATGAAGCTTTCTTT. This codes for CASSSGRNEAFF.

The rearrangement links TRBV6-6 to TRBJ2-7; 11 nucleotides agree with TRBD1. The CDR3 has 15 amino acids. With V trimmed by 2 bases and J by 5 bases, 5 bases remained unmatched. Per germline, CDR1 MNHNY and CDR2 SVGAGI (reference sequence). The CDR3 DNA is TGTGCCAGCAGTTACGTAGGACAGGGGGCCCACGAGCAGTACTTC. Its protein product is CASSYVGQGAHEQYF.

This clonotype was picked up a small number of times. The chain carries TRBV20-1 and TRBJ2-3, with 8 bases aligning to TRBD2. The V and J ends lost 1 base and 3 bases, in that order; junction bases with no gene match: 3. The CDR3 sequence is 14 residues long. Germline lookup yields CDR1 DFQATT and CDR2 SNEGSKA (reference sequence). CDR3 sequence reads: CSARGSSGTDTQYF. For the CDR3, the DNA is TGCAGTGCTAGAGGCTCTAGCGGGACAGATACGCAGTATTTT.

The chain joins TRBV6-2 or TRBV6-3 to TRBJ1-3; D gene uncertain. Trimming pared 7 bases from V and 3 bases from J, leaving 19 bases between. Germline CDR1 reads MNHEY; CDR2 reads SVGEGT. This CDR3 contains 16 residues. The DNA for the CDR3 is TGTGCCAGCAAAAATACTAGGCTGTTACGTGGAAACACCATATATTTT. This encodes CASKNTRLLRGNTIYF.

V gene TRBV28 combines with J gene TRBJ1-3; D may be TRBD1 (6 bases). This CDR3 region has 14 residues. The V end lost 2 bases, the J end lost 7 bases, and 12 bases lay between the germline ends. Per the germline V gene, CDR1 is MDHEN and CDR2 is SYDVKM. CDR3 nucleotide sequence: TGTGCCAGCAGTTTAGGGGGCTTCAAGAACACCATATATTTT. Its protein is CASSLGGFKNTIYF.

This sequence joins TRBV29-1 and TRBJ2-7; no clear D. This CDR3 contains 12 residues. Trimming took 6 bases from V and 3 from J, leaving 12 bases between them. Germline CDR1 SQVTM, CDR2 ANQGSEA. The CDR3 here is CSVTLPDYEQYF. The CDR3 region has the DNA TGCAGCGTGACACTTCCAGACTACGAGCAGTACTTC.